This TCR beta chain stems from a study of blood T cell repertoires in COVID-19. Profiling relied on immunoSEQ multiplex PCR, and the TCRdb table lists in-frame clones only, not all of them. Of about 280,000 clones listed, roughly 88% were seen once; the top ten hold around 0.9%. Trimming cost V 3 bases and J 3 bases, with 4 bases left between them. Germline V gives CDR1 DFQATT, CDR2 SNEGSKA (reference sequence). The CDR3 spans 11 residues. This sequence joins TRBV20-1 and TRBJ2-3; D gene uncertain. The receptor was derived from a woman in her 30s who had recovered from COVID-19. Sequencing input: PBMCs or T cells enriched from blood (not recorded which). The CDR3 region has the DNA TGCAGTGCTAGGACTACAGATACGCAGTATTTT. It codes for CSARTTDTQYF.